Below, 26 T cell receptor beta chains from the same sample are listed, as sequenced in a study of T-cell reconstitution after alpha-beta-depleted transplantation in children. Unique molecular identifiers were incorporated during preparation of the TCRbeta library. TCRdb recomputed calls from the PCR reads with MiXCR, one row per CDR3 protein. In the table there are fewer than 350,000 distinct CDR3 sequences, over 9% of which are singletons. The starting material was PBMCs, obtained before TCRalphabeta/CD19-depleted stem cell transplant. Receptor source: a boy younger than two with acute myeloid leukemia, due to receive a stem cell transplant.

This clonotype was seen repeatedly, ten times or more. The chain carries TRBV28 and TRBJ2-1; 7 nucleotides align to TRBD2. In germline, CDR1 is MDHEN, CDR2 SYDVKM. V gave up 1 base and J gave up 10 bases; unmatched junction bases: 1. There are 12 residues in the CDR3. The CDR3 DNA reads TGTGCCAGCAGTTTATTTAGCGGGGAGCAGTTCTTC. The encoded protein is CASSLFSGEQFF.

Comments on this clonotype: One base away lies a much larger clone, so this may be a sequencing read error. The chain uses TRBV4-1 and TRBJ2-7; 9 nucleotides agree with TRBD1. The germline CDR1 and CDR2 sequences are MGHRA and YSYEKL. The CDR3 is 16 amino acids. CDR3 amino acids: CASNQGPGQGRYEQYF. Here the CDR3 DNA reads TGCGCCAGCAACCAAGGCCCGGGACAGGGCCGATACGAGCAGTACTTC.

This clonotype appeared many times. The chain uses TRBV20-1 and TRBJ1-6; D possibly corresponds to TRBD1 (5 bases). The germline gives CDR1 DFQATT, CDR2 SNEGSKA (reference sequence). This CDR3 comprises 17 residues. V was trimmed by 8 bases and J by 7 bases, leaving 27 bases between them. CDR3 nucleotide sequence: TGCAGTCCTCTAGCTCTTCGAGACAGTCGGTACAATTCACCCCTCCACTTT. Protein product: CSPLALRDSRYNSPLHF.

In its sample, this clonotype was seen a few times. The J gene is TRBJ2-1, the V gene TRBV20-1, with 11 nucleotides matching TRBD2. Unmatched junction bases numbered 9, after V lost 5 bases and J lost 3 bases. Germline values: CDR1 DFQATT, CDR2 SNEGSKA (reference sequence). The CDR3 is 16 residues long. The CDR3 DNA follows: TGCAGTGCTCCTAATCTAGCGGGGGGTTACTACAATGAGCAGTTCTTC. This gives the protein CSAPNLAGGYYNEQFF.

This clonotype has ten or more counts. This rearrangement joins TRBV20-1 to TRBJ2-6; D is unresolved. CDR1 is DFQATT and CDR2 is SNEGSKA in the germline V gene (reference sequence). The germline V and J ends were trimmed by 6 bases and 0 bases, with 12 bases remaining between them. This CDR3 has 15 residues. CDR3 DNA: TGCAGTGCCCAGCCCGGATTCTCTGGGGCCAACGTCCTGACTTTC. Its translation: CSAQPGFSGANVLTF.

In this sample, this clonotype turned up many times. The J gene is TRBJ2-1, the V gene TRBV5-1; TRBD2 aligns across 9 bases. Germline loops: CDR1 SGHRS, CDR2 YFSETQ. J was trimmed by 10 bases and V by 0 bases; bases with no gene match: 8. The CDR3 runs 15 residues. CDR3 in amino acids: CASSLVASGTTEQFF. CDR3 coding DNA: TGCGCCAGCAGCTTGGTGGCTAGCGGGACGACGGAGCAGTTCTTC.

This clonotype was seen at least ten times. The chain recombines TRBV11-2 with TRBJ2-1; D remains ambiguous. Trimming removed 0 bases at V and 7 bases at J, with 19 bases between. The length of the CDR3 is 17 residues. The V gene's germline CDR1 is SGHAT and CDR2 FQNNGV. The CDR3 loop reads CASSLDPRQLKTNEQFF. The CDR3 nucleotides read TGTGCCAGCAGCTTAGATCCGCGGCAGCTTAAAACGAATGAGCAGTTCTTC.

This clonotype was detected ten times or more. The rearrangement uses TRBV20-1 and TRBJ2-5, with D possibly matching TRBD1 (6 bases). Deletions cut 5 bases from V and 1 base from J, with 11 bases between. The V gene's germline CDR1 is DFQATT and CDR2 SNEGSKA (reference sequence). The CDR3 runs 13 residues. CDR3 sequence (DNA): TGCAGTGCTCCGACAGGAGGCCAAGAGACCCAGTACTTC. Its translation is CSAPTGGQETQYF.

This clonotype was picked up a small number of times. V usage is TRBV3-1 and J usage is TRBJ2-1; 10 nucleotides agree with TRBD2. Germline V lookup: CDR1 LGHDT, CDR2 YNNKEL (reference sequence). V shed 0 bases and J 0 bases; nucleotides not matched to a gene: 14. The CDR3 runs to 21 residues. The CDR3 nucleotides read TGTGCCAGCAGCCAAGAATCCCTCGGCAGGGCTAGCGGGAGCTCCTACAATGAGCAGTTCTTC. As protein: CASSQESLGRASGSSYNEQFF.

The sample holds many counts of this clonotype. The V call is TRBV20-1, the J call TRBJ2-7; D call uncertain. V shed 4 bases and J shed 7 bases, with 11 bases lying between them. The CDR3 totals 11 residues. Per the germline V gene, CDR1 is DFQATT and CDR2 is SNEGSKA (reference sequence). The CDR3 DNA is TGCAGTGCTATGTTCTTAGGGGAGCAGTACTTC. This encodes CSAMFLGEQYF.

The V and J genes are TRBV6-5 and TRBJ2-1; D is perhaps TRBD1 (5 bases). CDR3 length: 15 amino acids. The germline V gene encodes CDR1 MNHEY and CDR2 SVGAGI. V lost 7 bases, J lost 5 bases, and 18 bases lay in between. In nucleotides, the CDR3 is TGTGCCAGCACTTGGACACCTACCTCGGACAATGAGCAGTTCTTC. Amino acids: CASTWTPTSDNEQFF.

The V gene is TRBV19, the J gene TRBJ1-2, with a weak D call TRBD1 (6 bases). The V gene lost 3 bases and the J gene lost 9 bases, with 14 bases spanning the gap. This CDR3 spans 13 amino acids. Germline V gives CDR1 LNHDA, CDR2 SQIVND (reference sequence). The CDR3 sequence: CASSMPGQQRYTF. The CDR3 DNA follows: TGTGCCAGTAGTATGCCTGGACAGCAGCGCTACACCTTC.

This clonotype has only one observation. A much larger clone lies a single base off, so this may be a read error. The V gene is TRBV20-1, the J gene TRBJ2-3, with D uncertain. The J call may be in error: the DNA end matches TRBJ1-5 better. The germline V gene has CDR1 DFQATT and CDR2 SNEGSKA (reference sequence). This CDR3 comprises 14 residues. CDR3 amino acids: CSARDAGSTDTQHF. In DNA, the CDR3 is TGCAGTGCTAGAGATGCGGGTAGCACAGATACGCAGCATTTT.

This clonotype was seen many times. The rearrangement joins TRBV28 to TRBJ1-1; no reliable D call. The length of the CDR3 is 11 residues. V was clipped by 7 bases and J by 7 bases, with 10 bases between them. Germline values: CDR1 MDHEN, CDR2 SYDVKM. The CDR3 nucleotides read TGTGCCAGCAAACTTCGGGGTGAAGCTTTCTTT. Residues: CASKLRGEAFF.

This clonotype has at least ten counts. The germline gene is not matched at one end of the junction; a read error may be the cause. V gene TRBV6-4 combines with J gene TRBJ2-3, with 10 bases matching TRBD2. Germline CDR1 and CDR2: MRHNA and SNTAGT. This CDR3 comprises 15 residues. The CDR3 region has the DNA TGTGCCAGCAGCGAACTAGCGGGGCACACAGATACGCAGTACTTT. It is translated as CASSELAGHTDTQYF.

Note on this clonotype: A much more abundant neighbour one base away suggests this may be a read error. The V call is TRBV7-2, the J call TRBJ2-3; weak D call: TRBD1 (6 bases). The DNA end lines up better with TRBJ1-5; the J call may be wrong. CDR1 and CDR2 (germline): SGHTA, FQGNSA. The CDR3 extends over 16 amino acids. The CDR3 bases are TGTGCCAGCAGCTTAGGGTGGGGCGTGGGGGCAGATACGCAGCATTTT. This sequence encodes CASSLGWGVGADTQHF.

This clonotype was recorded many times. The genes are TRBV5-1 and TRBJ2-5; 9 bases agree with TRBD1. Germline V gene data show CDR1 as SGHRS and CDR2 as YFSETQ. This CDR3 is built from 16 residues. Trimming took 2 bases from V and 5 from J; bases not matched to a gene: 10. This CDR3 reads CASSLNPQGALETQYF. The CDR3 bases are TGCGCCAGCAGCTTAAATCCACAGGGGGCCTTGGAGACCCAGTACTTC.

This clonotype was seen repeatedly, ten times or more. The chain uses TRBV7-9 and TRBJ2-7; weak D call: TRBD2 (5 bases). CDR1 is SEHNR, CDR2 FQNEAQ, per germline (reference sequence). CDR3 length: 11 residues. V lost 2 bases and J 7 bases, leaving 6 bases between the germline ends. CDR3 amino acids: CASSLREEQYF. CDR3 bases: TGTGCCAGCAGCTTAAGGGAGGAGCAGTACTTC.

This clonotype came up many times. This chain connects TRBV5-8 to TRBJ2-6; possible D gene TRBD1, 6 bases. Between the trimmed V and J ends, which lost 4 bases and 2 bases, there was a span of 10 bases. The CDR3 is 15 amino acids. The V gene's germline CDR1 is SGHTS and CDR2 YDEGEE. CDR3 in amino acids: CASSARGTGANVLTF. The CDR3 DNA reads TGTGCCAGCAGCGCCAGGGGAACTGGGGCCAACGTCCTGACTTTC.

This clonotype was found many times. The chain couples TRBV4-3 to TRBJ2-7; D unclear. This CDR3 has 14 amino acids. Between the trimmed V and J ends, which lost 0 bases and 4 bases, there was a span of 10 bases. Germline V lookup: CDR1 LGHNA, CDR2 YSLEER. CDR3 protein: CASSQDPDGYEQYF. CDR3 in DNA: TGCGCCAGCAGCCAAGATCCAGATGGTTACGAGCAGTACTTC.

The table lists this clonotype with a few counts. In DNA, the CDR3 is TGTGCCAGCAGCCAAGACACGGACGGTTACGAGCAGTACTTC. Translated: CASSQDTDGYEQYF. The chain links TRBV4-2 to TRBJ2-7; D is undetermined. The germline V and J ends were trimmed by 0 bases and 4 bases, with 10 bases remaining between them. The CDR3 consists of 14 residues. CDR1 is LGHNA and CDR2 is YNFKEQ in the germline V gene.

The chain is built from TRBV28 and TRBJ1-2, with D tentatively TRBD1 (5 bases). The CDR3 totals 16 residues. The germline V gene has CDR1 MDHEN and CDR2 SYDVKM. Between the trimmed V and J ends, which lost 5 bases and 4 bases, there was a span of 20 bases. CDR3 coding DNA: TGTGCCAGCAGTGAAAACCGGGACGTACTTGGCTATGGCTACACCTTC. Amino acids: CASSENRDVLGYGYTF.

This clonotype came up many times. V usage is TRBV5-5 and J usage is TRBJ2-2; D tentatively fits TRBD1 or TRBD2 (6 bases each). Germline-derived CDR1 and CDR2 are SGHKS and YYEKEE (reference sequence). The ends were cut back, 4 bases at V and 7 bases at J, with 14 bases in the middle. This CDR3 comprises 14 residues. CDR3 sequence: CASSRTAGFGELFF. Written as DNA, the CDR3 is TGTGCCAGCAGCCGGACAGCGGGTTTCGGGGAGCTGTTTTTT.

This clonotype was counted ten times or more. The chain employs TRBV12-3 or TRBV12-4 and TRBJ1-1; D remains ambiguous. V lost 3 bases and J 2 bases, leaving 16 bases between the germline ends. The CDR3 is made up of 16 amino acids. CDR3 DNA: TGTGCCAGCAGTTTCCCACCCGGACGCTTAAACACTGAAGCTTTCTTT. Protein product: CASSFPPGRLNTEAFF.

This clonotype was counted at least ten times. The rearrangement joins TRBV6-1 to TRBJ1-2; perhaps TRBD1 as D (6 bases). CDR1 and CDR2 from the germline V gene are MNHNS and SASEGT. CDR3 length: 14 residues. Between the trimmed V and J ends, which lost 6 bases and 4 bases, there was a span of 15 bases. Here the CDR3 reads CASRRQQGPYGYTF. CDR3 coding DNA: TGTGCCAGCAGGCGACAACAGGGCCCCTATGGCTACACCTTC.

The J gene is TRBJ1-1, the V gene TRBV5-1; 9 bases are shared with TRBD1. Germline CDR1 reads SGHRS; CDR2 reads YFSETQ. V shed 0 bases, J shed 6 bases, and the junction held 6 bases outside the gene matches. This CDR3 comprises 15 residues. The chain's CDR3 is CASSLGGTGLAEAFF. CDR3 DNA: TGCGCCAGCAGCTTGGGGGGGACAGGGCTCGCTGAAGCTTTCTTT.